This T cell receptor (beta chain) was documented in a study of memory CD4+ T cells and cytomegalovirus serostatus. Study background: Healthy Belgian adult donors included about nine CMV-positive and some 24 CMV-negative people.

V was cut by 1 base and J by 3 bases, with 9 bases left in between. Germline-derived CDR1 and CDR2 are KGHSH and LQKENI. There are 14 residues in the CDR3. General study results and limits: Each of 60 to 80 CMV-associated TCRbeta sequences occurred in one to five individuals.

In the source study's methods: After removing out-of-frame reads, around 2,100,000 distinct TCRbeta sequences remained. Sequencing used immunoSEQ multiplex PCR; TCRdb keeps in-frame clones, though not all of them. V and J calls and clone size are those listed in that table; D and trimming were worked out from the DNA. The table records over 65,000 clones, around 80% of them present only once. As regards this clone: Its antigen is undetermined.

Single viable CD3+CD4+CD8-CD45RO+ cells were sorted as the memory CD4+ T cells. The rearrangement uses TRBV18 and TRBJ1-1, with unresolved D. The sequence was obtained from an adult in good health and CMV-seronegative. Sequenced material: memory CD4+ T cells from blood. The CDR3 is CASSPLGVDTEAFF. For the CDR3, the DNA is TGTGCCAGCTCACCACTTGGCGTTGACACTGAAGCTTTCTTT.